These 8 T cell receptor beta chains share one sample of origin, sequenced in a study of blood T cell repertoires in COVID-19 (dated by TCRdb to the early 2020s). The library was generated by the immunoSEQ multiplex PCR assay. In its TCRdb copy, this immuneACCESS table keeps in-frame sequences only and misses some clones. Where compared with another copy, unresolved V genes explain less than half of these, and the others have no known cause. The sample has about 200,000 clones on record, around 90% of them singletons. 6% of the sample belongs to the ten largest clones. The sequenced sample consisted of peripheral blood. The receptor source for this set is a man aged 35 to 55 with active or convalescent COVID-19.

For the CDR3, the DNA is TGTGCCATCCTAGGGGGGGCCGGATACGAGCAGTACTTC. Residues: CAILGGAGYEQYF. V gene TRBV28 combines with J gene TRBJ2-7, with D perhaps TRBD2 (7 bases). This CDR3 has 13 residues. V was shortened by 10 bases and J by 4 bases, with 17 bases between the two germline ends. Germline V lookup: CDR1 MDHEN, CDR2 SYDVKM.

The chain joins TRBV5-1 to TRBJ1-1; 7 nucleotides match TRBD1. The V gene's germline CDR1 is SGHRS and CDR2 YFSETQ. This CDR3 comprises 15 residues. The V segment lost 4 bases and the J segment 1 base; nucleotides outside the gene matches: 7. The CDR3, as DNA: TGCGCCAGCAGCCCCCGACAGGGCCAGAACACTGAAGCTTTCTTT. Translated: CASSPRQGQNTEAFF.

CDR3 sequence (DNA): TGCGCCAGCAGCAATACAGGTCAAGAGACCCAGTACTTC. Its protein product is CASSNTGQETQYF. The chain carries TRBV5-1 and TRBJ2-5; a possible D gene is TRBD1 (5 bases). Trimming took 4 bases from V and 2 from J, leaving 9 bases between them. CDR3 length: 13 amino acids. Germline assignment: CDR1 SGHRS and CDR2 YFSETQ.

There are a few counts of this clone. The V gene is TRBV7-6, the J gene TRBJ2-3; 7 positions match TRBD2. The V gene end was trimmed by 3 bases and the J gene end by 1 base; junction bases not matched to a gene: 7. Looked up from germline, CDR1 is SGHVS and CDR2 is FNYEAQ. The CDR3 sequence is 16 residues long. This CDR3 reads CASSFGAGVGTDTQYF. CDR3 DNA: TGTGCCAGCAGCTTTGGGGCGGGAGTTGGCACAGATACGCAGTATTTT.

This chain joins TRBV19 and TRBJ2-1; 11 bases align to TRBD2. With 6 bases clipped from V and 3 bases from J, the junction kept 10 bases outside the gene matches. The length of the CDR3 is 17 residues. Germline CDR1 LNHDA, CDR2 SQIVND (reference sequence). The CDR3 bases are TGTGCCAGTAGCACAGGAACCGGGACTAGCGGCTACAATGAGCAGTTCTTC. Translating gives CASSTGTGTSGYNEQFF.

The gene calls are TRBV7-9 and TRBJ2-7, with 7 bases fitting TRBD2. Per the germline V gene, CDR1 is SEHNR and CDR2 is FQNEAQ (reference sequence). V gave up 5 bases and J gave up 0 bases; unmatched junction bases: 7. The CDR3 extends over 15 amino acids. The CDR3 coding sequence is TGTGCCAGCAGCCCGAGCGGGACGCTCTCCTACGAGCAGTACTTC. This translates into CASSPSGTLSYEQYF.

This chain uses TRBV12-5 with TRBJ1-1; unclear D gene. Germline values: CDR1 LGHNT, CDR2 FRNRAP. V dropped 6 bases and J dropped 10 bases, with 18 bases sitting between them. The CDR3 extends over 13 amino acids. The CDR3 nucleotides read TGTGCTAGTGGGTCGCCGGGAGGATTAGGAGCTTTCTTT. Amino acids: CASGSPGGLGAFF.

The gene calls are TRBV11-2 and TRBJ2-3; TRBD2 is a possible D gene (6 bases). Trimming took 5 bases from V and 1 from J, leaving 13 bases between them. The CDR3 has 15 residues. From germline, CDR1 is SGHAT and CDR2 FQNNGV. The CDR3 DNA follows: TGTGCCAGCAGCCCCCGGGTAGCGGGCACAGATACGCAGTATTTT. It translates to CASSPRVAGTDTQYF.